The 5 T cell receptor beta chains below all came from one sample that was sequenced in a study of CD8+ T cells in alopecia areata. Extraction of RNA preceded its reverse transcription into cDNA, which served as the sequencing template. Profiling relied on immunoSEQ multiplex PCR, and the TCRdb table lists in-frame clones only, not all of them. The sample has more than 200,000 clones; roughly two thirds are singletons. Sequencing was performed on CD4+ T cells sorted from blood, taken at week 0. These receptors were taken from a human donor with alopecia areata.

The count of this clone is one. The J gene is TRBJ1-1, the V gene TRBV7-9; D is unresolved. Germline CDR1 is SEHNR and CDR2 is FQNEAQ (reference sequence). The CDR3 runs to 15 residues. Trimming left V 2 bases short and J 0 bases short, with 10 bases between. As DNA, the CDR3 is TGTGCCAGCAGCTTACCTATCCAGTTGAACACTGAAGCTTTCTTT. Amino acid sequence: CASSLPIQLNTEAFF.

This rearrangement joins TRBV29-1 to TRBJ1-1; D remains unclear. CDR3 size: 12 residues. Germline assignment: CDR1 SQVTM and CDR2 ANQGSEA. V lost 5 bases and J lost 0, with 7 bases in between. The CDR3 loop reads CSVRHMNTEAFF. CDR3 in DNA: TGCAGCGTTAGGCACATGAACACTGAAGCTTTCTTT.

This clone showed up just a few times. CDR3 in DNA: TGCAGCGTAACATGGACCACCGAGCAGTACTTC. Protein: CSVTWTTEQYF. V usage is TRBV29-1 and J usage is TRBJ2-7, with D unclear. V lost 6 bases to trimming and J lost 6 bases, with 12 bases between them. The CDR3 is made up of 11 amino acids. CDR1 SQVTM and CDR2 ANQGSEA come from the germline V gene.

The chain uses TRBV10-3 and TRBJ1-5, with D maybe TRBD1 (6 bases). The V end was cut by 4 bases, the J end by 1 base, with 8 bases between. The CDR3 covers 14 residues. The germline V gene encodes CDR1 ENHRY and CDR2 SYGVKD. CDR3 protein: CAISVGASNQPQHF. CDR3 bases: TGTGCCATCAGTGTGGGGGCGAGCAATCAGCCCCAGCATTTT.

This clone was found once. The rearrangement uses TRBV7-2 and TRBJ2-7, with 10 bases that match TRBD1. Looked up from germline, CDR1 is SGHTA and CDR2 is FQGNSA. The CDR3 has 13 residues. J was trimmed by 6 bases and V by 3 bases; bases with no gene match: 2. CDR3 coding DNA: TGTGCCAGCAGCTTGGGACAGGGGTTCGAGCAGTACTTC. It is translated as CASSLGQGFEQYF. The full variable domain, its missing parts supplied by reference TRBV7-2 and TRBJ2-7, is GAGVSQSPSNKVTEKGKDVELRCDPISGHTALYWYRQSLGQGLEFLIYFQGNSAPDKSGLPSDRFSAERTGGSVSTLTIQRTQQEDSAVYLCASSLGQGFEQYFGPGTRLTVT.